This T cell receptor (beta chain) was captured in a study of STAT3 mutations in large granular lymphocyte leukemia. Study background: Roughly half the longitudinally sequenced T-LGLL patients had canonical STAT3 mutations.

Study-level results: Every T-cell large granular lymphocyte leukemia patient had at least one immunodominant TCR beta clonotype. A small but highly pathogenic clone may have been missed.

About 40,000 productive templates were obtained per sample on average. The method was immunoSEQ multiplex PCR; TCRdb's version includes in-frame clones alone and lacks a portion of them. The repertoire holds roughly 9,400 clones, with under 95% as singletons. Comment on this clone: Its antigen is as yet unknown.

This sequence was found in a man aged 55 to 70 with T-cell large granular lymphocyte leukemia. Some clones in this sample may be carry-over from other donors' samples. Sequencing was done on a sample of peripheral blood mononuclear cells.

The DNA for the CDR3 is TGTGCCAGTACCCACACCGGAGGGGCTACGTACGAGCAGTACTTC. Its translation: CASTHTGGATYEQYF. V is TRBV19 and J is TRBJ2-7; the D gene is possibly TRBD2 (6 bases). The length of the CDR3 is 15 residues. Trimming left V 7 bases short and J 4 bases short, with 20 bases between. Germline assignment: CDR1 LNHDA and CDR2 SQIVND (reference sequence).